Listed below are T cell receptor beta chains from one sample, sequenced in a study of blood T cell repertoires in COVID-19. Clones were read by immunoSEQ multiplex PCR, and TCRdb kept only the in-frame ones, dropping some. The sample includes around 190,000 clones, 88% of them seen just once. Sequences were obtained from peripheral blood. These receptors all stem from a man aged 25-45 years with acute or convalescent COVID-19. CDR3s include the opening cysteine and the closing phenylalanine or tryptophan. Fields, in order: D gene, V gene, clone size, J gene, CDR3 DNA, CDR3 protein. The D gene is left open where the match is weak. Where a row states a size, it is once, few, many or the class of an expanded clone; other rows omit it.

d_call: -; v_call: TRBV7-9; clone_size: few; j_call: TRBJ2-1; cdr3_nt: TGTGCCAGCAGCTCTGTTTCTGATGAGCAGTTCTTC; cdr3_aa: CASSSVSDEQFF
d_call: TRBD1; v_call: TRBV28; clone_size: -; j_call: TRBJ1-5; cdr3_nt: TGTGCCAGCAGTTTACGTGGACAGGAGAATCAGCCCCAGCATTTT; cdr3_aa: CASSLRGQENQPQHF
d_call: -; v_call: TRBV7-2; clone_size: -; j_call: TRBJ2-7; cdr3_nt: TGTGCCAGCAGCCCCTGGCGGGGGCTCTACGAGCAGTACTTC; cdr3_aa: CASSPWRGLYEQYF
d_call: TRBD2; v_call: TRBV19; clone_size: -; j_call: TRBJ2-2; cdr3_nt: TGTGCCAGTAGACTAGCGGGAGGAGGAGAACACGGGGAGCTGTTTTTT; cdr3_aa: CASRLAGGGEHGELFF
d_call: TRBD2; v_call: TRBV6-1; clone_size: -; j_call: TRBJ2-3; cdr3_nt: TGTGCCATCCGGAAAACTAGCGTCTACTCAGATACGCAGTATTTT; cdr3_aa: CAIRKTSVYSDTQYF
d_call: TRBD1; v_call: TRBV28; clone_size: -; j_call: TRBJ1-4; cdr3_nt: TGTGCCAGCAGACTAACAGGGGGAGTGGAGGAAAAACTGTTTTTT; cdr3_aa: CASRLTGGVEEKLFF
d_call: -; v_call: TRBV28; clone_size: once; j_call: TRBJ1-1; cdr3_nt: TGTGCCAGCAGCCCGGGTCGGAACACTGAAGCTTTCTTT; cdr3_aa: CASSPGRNTEAFF
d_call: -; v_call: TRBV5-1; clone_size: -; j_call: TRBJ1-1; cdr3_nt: TGCGCCAGCAGCTTTCTTAACTATAACACTGAAGCTTTCTTT; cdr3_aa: CASSFLNYNTEAFF
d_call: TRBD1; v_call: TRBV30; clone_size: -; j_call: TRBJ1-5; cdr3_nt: TGTGCCTGGAGTGGGGACAGGGGGCTCAATCAGCCCCAGCATTTT; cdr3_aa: CAWSGDRGLNQPQHF
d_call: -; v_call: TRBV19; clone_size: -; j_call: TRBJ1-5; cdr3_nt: TGTGCCAGTAGTGCCCACGGTAATCAGCCCCAGCATTTT; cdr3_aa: CASSAHGNQPQHF
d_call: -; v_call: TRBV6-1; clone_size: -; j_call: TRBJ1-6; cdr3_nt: TGTGCCAGCAGTGAATCCGGTCCCGCGAAACCCCTCCACTTT; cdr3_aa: CASSESGPAKPLHF
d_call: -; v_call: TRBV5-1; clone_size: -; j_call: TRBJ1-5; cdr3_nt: TGCGCCAGCAGCTGGGGACTCCGACAGCCCCAGCATTTT; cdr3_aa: CASSWGLRQPQHF
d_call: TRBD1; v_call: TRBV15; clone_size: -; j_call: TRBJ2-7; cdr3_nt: TGTGCCACCAGCAGAGTCCTCGGGGGACAGGGAAAAATCTACGAGCAGTACTTC; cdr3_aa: CATSRVLGGQGKIYEQYF
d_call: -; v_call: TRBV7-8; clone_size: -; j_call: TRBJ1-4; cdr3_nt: TGTGCCAGCAGCTCTCTCCCACAGGGAACAACTAATGAAAAACTGTTTTTT; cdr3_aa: CASSSLPQGTTNEKLFF
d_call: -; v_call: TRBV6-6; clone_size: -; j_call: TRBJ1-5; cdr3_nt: TGTGCCAGCGGCAGGGACAATCAGCCCCAGCATTTT; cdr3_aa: CASGRDNQPQHF
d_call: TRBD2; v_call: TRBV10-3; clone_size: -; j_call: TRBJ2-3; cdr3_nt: TGTGCCATCAGTAAGGGACTAGCGGGAGCAGATACGCAGTATTTT; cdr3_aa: CAISKGLAGADTQYF
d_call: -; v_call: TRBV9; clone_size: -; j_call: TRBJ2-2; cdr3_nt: TGTGCCAGCAGCGTACGTCCAGATACAACCGGGGAGCTGTTTTTT; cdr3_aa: CASSVRPDTTGELFF
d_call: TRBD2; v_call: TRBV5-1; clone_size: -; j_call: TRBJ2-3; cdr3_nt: TGCGCCAGCAGCCCTGGGACTAGCGGGAGCAGAAATACGCAGTATTTT; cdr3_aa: CASSPGTSGSRNTQYF
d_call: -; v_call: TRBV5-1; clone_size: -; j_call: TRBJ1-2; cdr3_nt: TGCGCCAGCAGCTTGGCCGTGGCAGTTTCTGGCTACACCTTC; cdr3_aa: CASSLAVAVSGYTF
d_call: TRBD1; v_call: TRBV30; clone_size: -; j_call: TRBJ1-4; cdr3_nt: TGTGCCTGGGACAGGGGGATTAAGGAAAAACTGTTTTTT; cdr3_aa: CAWDRGIKEKLFF
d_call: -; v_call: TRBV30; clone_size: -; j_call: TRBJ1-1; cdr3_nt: TGTGCCTGGAGGCCCGTCTACAGAATGAACACTGAAGCTTTCTTT; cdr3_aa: CAWRPVYRMNTEAFF
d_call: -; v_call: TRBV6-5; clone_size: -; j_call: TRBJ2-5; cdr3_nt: TGTGCCAGCAGTTACTCGGGACGGGGGGAGACCCAGTACTTC; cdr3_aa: CASSYSGRGETQYF
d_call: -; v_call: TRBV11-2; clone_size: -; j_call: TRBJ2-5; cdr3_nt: TGTGCCAGCAGCTTAGTATATGAGACCCAGTACTTC; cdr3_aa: CASSLVYETQYF
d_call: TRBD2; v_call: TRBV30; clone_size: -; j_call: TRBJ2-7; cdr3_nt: TGTGCCTGGAGTGTCCAGCGGGGGGTAGGCGAGCAGTACTTC; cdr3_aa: CAWSVQRGVGEQYF
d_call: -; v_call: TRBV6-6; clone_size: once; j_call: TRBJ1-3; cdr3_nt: TGTGCCAGCAGTCAAATGGAACCCGGAGGTACTGGAAACACCATATATTTT; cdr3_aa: CASSQMEPGGTGNTIYF
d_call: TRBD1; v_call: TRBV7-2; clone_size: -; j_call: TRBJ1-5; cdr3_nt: TGTGCCAGCAGCTTATCAGGGGGTGGCAATCAGCCCCAGCATTTT; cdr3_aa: CASSLSGGGNQPQHF
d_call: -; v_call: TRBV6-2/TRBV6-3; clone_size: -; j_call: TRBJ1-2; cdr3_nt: -; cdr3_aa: CASSSGQGIYGYTF
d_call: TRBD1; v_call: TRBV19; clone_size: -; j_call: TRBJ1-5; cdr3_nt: TGTGCCAGTAGTATAGAGACAGGGAGATGGGGTCAGCCCCAGCATTTT; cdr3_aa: CASSIETGRWGQPQHF
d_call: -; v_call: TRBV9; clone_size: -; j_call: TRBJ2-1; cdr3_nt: TGTGCCAGCAGCGTAGGGCTAGCCCGTCGGTACAATGAGCAGTTCTTC; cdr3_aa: CASSVGLARRYNEQFF
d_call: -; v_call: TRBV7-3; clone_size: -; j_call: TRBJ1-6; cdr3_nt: TGTGCCAGCAGCCTAGAGGGTTCAGGCCTAGGGTCACCCCTCCACTTT; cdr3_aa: CASSLEGSGLGSPLHF
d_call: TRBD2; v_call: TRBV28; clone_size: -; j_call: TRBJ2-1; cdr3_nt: TGTGCCAGCAGATCAGACCTAAGGACTAGCGGGACCTACAATGAGCAGTTCTTC; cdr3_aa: CASRSDLRTSGTYNEQFF
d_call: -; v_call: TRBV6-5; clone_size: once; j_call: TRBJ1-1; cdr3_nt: TGTGCCAGCAGAGAGGGCCTCGGGACACCTGAAGCTTTCTTT; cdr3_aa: CASREGLGTPEAFF
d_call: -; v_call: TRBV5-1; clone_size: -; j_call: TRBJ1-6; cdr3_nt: TGCGCCAGCAGGCCTGACAGTCTGGGGAATTCACCCCTCCACTTT; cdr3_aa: CASRPDSLGNSPLHF
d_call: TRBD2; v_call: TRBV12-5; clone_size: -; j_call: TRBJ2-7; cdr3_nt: TGTGCTGCTGGGGAGGGAGACTACGAGCAGTACTTC; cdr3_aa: CAAGEGDYEQYF
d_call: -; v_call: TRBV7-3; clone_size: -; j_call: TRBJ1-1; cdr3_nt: TGTGCCAGCAGCTTATTAGGGGTGGGGACTGAAGCTTTCTTT; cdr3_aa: CASSLLGVGTEAFF
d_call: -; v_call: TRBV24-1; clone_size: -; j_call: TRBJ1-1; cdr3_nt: TGTGCCACCAGTGTCTCCGGGACATCTGGAGCTTTCTTT; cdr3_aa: CATSVSGTSGAFF
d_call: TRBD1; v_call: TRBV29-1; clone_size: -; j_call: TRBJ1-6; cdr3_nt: TGCAGCGTTGCCGAGACAGGGCAATCACCCCTCCACTTT; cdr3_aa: CSVAETGQSPLHF
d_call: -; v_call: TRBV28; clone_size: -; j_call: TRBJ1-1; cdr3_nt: TGTGCCAGCTGTGATCCGGGGTTCGACACTGAAGCTTTCTTT; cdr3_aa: CASCDPGFDTEAFF
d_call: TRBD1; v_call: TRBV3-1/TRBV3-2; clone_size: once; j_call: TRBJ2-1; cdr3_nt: TGTGCCAGCAGGCCTAGACAGGGCAGGGGACACGCCACCTACAATGAGCAGTTCTTC; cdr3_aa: CASRPRQGRGHATYNEQFF
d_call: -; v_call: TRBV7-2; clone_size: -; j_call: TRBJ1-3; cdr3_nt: TGTGCCAGCAGCTTATACGTGGGGGGCTCTGGAAACACCATATATTTT; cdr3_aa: CASSLYVGGSGNTIYF
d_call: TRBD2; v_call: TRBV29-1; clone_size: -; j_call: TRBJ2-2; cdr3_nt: TGCAGCGTTGGTAGGACTAGCGGGAGTAGAAGCACCGGGGAGCTGTTTTTT; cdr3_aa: CSVGRTSGSRSTGELFF
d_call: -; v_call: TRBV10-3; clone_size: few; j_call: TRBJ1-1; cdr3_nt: TGTGCCATCAGTGACTGGGCAGAAGCTTTCTTT; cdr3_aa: CAISDWAEAFF
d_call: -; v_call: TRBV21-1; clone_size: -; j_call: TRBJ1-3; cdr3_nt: TGTGCCAGCAGCGTCGACAGGGGGCGAGGAAACACCATATATTTT; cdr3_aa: CASSVDRGRGNTIYF
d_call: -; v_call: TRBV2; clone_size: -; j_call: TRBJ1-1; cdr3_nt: TGTGCCAGCAGACGACAGGCACCTGGGACTGAAGCTTTCTTT; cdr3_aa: CASRRQAPGTEAFF
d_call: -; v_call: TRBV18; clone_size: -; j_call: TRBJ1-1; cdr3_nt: TGTGCCAGCTCACCCACGACGCGAGGGGGGGGAACTGAAGCTTTCTTT; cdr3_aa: CASSPTTRGGGTEAFF
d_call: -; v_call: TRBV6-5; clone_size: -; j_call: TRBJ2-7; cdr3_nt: TGTGCCAGCAGATGGACAGATTATAGCGAGCAGTACTTC; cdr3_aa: CASRWTDYSEQYF
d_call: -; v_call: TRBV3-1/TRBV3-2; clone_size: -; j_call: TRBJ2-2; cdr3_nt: TGTGCCAGCGCTGAGAGTCAGGTCAACACCGGGGAGCTGTTTTTT; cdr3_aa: CASAESQVNTGELFF
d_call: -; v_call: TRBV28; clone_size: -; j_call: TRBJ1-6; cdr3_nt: TGTGCCAGCACCCTACTCCCCGCCAACAATTCACCCCTCCACTTT; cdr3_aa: CASTLLPANNSPLHF
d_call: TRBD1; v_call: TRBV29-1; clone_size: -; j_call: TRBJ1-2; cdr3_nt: TGCAGCGTTGGGGACAGGTTAAACTATGGCTACACCTTC; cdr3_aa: CSVGDRLNYGYTF
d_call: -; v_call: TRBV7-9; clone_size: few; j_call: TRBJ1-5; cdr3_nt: TGTGCCAGCAGCTCCTTCCCCTATACTGGTCAGCCCCAGCATTTT; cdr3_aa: CASSSFPYTGQPQHF
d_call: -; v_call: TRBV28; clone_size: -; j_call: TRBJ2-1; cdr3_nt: TGTGCCAGCAGTTTGAGTCGGGGATACAATGAGCAGTTCTTC; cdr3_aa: CASSLSRGYNEQFF
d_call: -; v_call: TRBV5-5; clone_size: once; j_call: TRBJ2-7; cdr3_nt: TGTGCCAGCAGCTTAGTGGGGGCTAACTACGAGCAGTACTTC; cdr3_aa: CASSLVGANYEQYF